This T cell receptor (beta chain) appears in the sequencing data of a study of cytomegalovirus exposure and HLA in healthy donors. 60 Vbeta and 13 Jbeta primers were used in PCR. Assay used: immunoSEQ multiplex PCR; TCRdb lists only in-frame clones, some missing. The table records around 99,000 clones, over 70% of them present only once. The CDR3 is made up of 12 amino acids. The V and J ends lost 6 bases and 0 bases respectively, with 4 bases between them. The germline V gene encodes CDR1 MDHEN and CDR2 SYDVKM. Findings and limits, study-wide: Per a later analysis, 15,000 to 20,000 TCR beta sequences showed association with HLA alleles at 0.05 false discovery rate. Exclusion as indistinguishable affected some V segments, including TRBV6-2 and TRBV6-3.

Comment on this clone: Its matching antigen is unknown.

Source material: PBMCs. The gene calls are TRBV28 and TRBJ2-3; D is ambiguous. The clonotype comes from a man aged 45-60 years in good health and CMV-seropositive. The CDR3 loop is CASSTSTDTQYF. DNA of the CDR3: TGTGCCAGCAGCACTAGCACAGATACGCAGTATTTT.